The 32 T cell receptor beta chains listed next were all sequenced from one sample in a study of blood T cell dynamics during melanoma immunotherapy. Libraries were prepared by immunoSEQ multiplex PCR; TCRdb keeps only in-frame clonotypes and omits some of them. The data hold around 3,400 clones, with about 90% observed a single time. Time point specified: pre-treatment baseline. Specimen: effector memory CD8+ T cells from blood, collected from a patient treated with checkpoint blockade. Receptors originate from a human donor with melanoma.

This clone came up once. One end of the junction fails to match germline, which may point to a read error. The genes are TRBV7-7 and TRBJ2-5; 9 bases match TRBD1. The CDR3 has 16 residues. Germline CDR1 is SSHAT and CDR2 is FNYEAQ (reference sequence). The CDR3 loop is CASSLGVRTGEETQYF. The CDR3 DNA sequence: TGTGCTAGCAGCTTAGGGGTCAGGACAGGGGAAGAGACCCAGTACTTC.

V gene TRBV11-1 combines with J gene TRBJ2-2, with no clear D. CDR1 is SGHAT, CDR2 FQDESV, per germline (reference sequence). This CDR3 spans 15 amino acids. Deletions cut 5 bases from V and 2 bases from J, with 12 bases between. In DNA form, the CDR3 reads TGTGCCAGCAGCCCTTCGGAAGCAAACACCGGGGAGCTGTTTTTT. It is translated as CASSPSEANTGELFF.

CDR3 residues: CASSSRPGTGDEQYF. DNA for the CDR3: TGTGCCAGCAGCTCGCGTCCCGGGACAGGGGACGAGCAGTACTTC. This chain links TRBV11-2 with TRBJ2-5; 10 bases align to TRBD1. The J call is in doubt because the DNA end fits TRBJ2-7 better. CDR1 is SGHAT, CDR2 FQNNGV, per germline. The length of the CDR3 is 15 residues.

The chain combines TRBV27 with TRBJ2-7; D uncertain. Germline CDR1 reads MNHEY; CDR2 reads SMNVEV (reference sequence). The V end was cut by 6 bases, the J end by 2 bases, with 23 bases between. The CDR3 contains 17 residues. The CDR3 nucleotides read TGTGCCAGCAGGCCTCTTCTAGTCCGTGTCAACGCCTACGAGCAGTACTTC. Translated: CASRPLLVRVNAYEQYF.

The chain joins TRBV12-5 to TRBJ2-1; no firm D call. The CDR3 is 16 amino acids. Trimming removed 6 bases from V and 0 bases from J, with 15 bases in between. In germline, CDR1 is LGHNT, CDR2 FRNRAP. The CDR3, as DNA: TGTGCTAGTGGCATGACTCCCCCCCTCTCCTACAATGAGCAGTTCTTC. Its protein is CASGMTPPLSYNEQFF.

This clone was observed once. The gene calls are TRBV4-3 and TRBJ2-2, with D possibly TRBD1 on 5 matching bases. Germline CDR1 reads LGHNA; CDR2 reads YSLEER. V gave up 0 bases and J gave up 9 bases, with 14 bases separating them. The CDR3 sequence is 15 residues long. CDR3 protein: CASSQDAGKIRELFF. CDR3 nucleotide sequence: TGCGCCAGCAGCCAAGATGCAGGGAAAATCCGGGAGCTGTTTTTT.

The chain is built from TRBV9 and TRBJ2-3; the match to TRBD2 covers 7 bases. CDR3 length: 15 residues. CDR1 is SGDLS and CDR2 is YYNGEE in the germline V gene. The V and J ends lost 1 base and 4 bases, in that order; junction bases with no gene match: 6. Here the CDR3 reads CASSVWGGGADTQYF. In DNA, the CDR3 is TGTGCCAGCAGCGTATGGGGGGGAGGCGCAGATACGCAGTATTTT.

The rearrangement uses TRBV7-3 and TRBJ2-5; tentative D call: TRBD2 (5 bases). Judging by the DNA end, TRBJ2-7 fits better; the J call may be wrong. The CDR3 runs 13 residues. Germline V gene lookup returns CDR1 SGHTA and CDR2 FQGTGA. The CDR3 nucleotides read TGTGCCAGCAGCCCGGGTCGGGACTACGAGCAGTACTTC. Translating gives CASSPGRDYEQYF.

The rearrangement joins TRBV30 to TRBJ2-4, with unresolved D. Trimming took 8 bases from V and 1 from J, leaving 9 bases between them. The CDR3 totals 12 residues. Per germline, CDR1 GTSNPN and CDR2 SVGIG (reference sequence). The CDR3 spells CATNGAKNIQYF. The CDR3 DNA sequence: TGTGCCACGAATGGGGCCAAAAACATTCAGTACTTC.

The rearrangement joins TRBV2 to TRBJ2-7; 9 nucleotides align to TRBD1. This CDR3 contains 15 residues. Germline CDR1 and CDR2: SNHLY and FYNNEI. V shed 0 bases and J 4 bases; nucleotides not matched to a gene: 4. Here the CDR3 reads CASSEAADRGYEQYF. CDR3 bases: TGTGCCAGCAGTGAAGCAGCCGACAGGGGGTACGAGCAGTACTTC.

The chain couples TRBV9 to TRBJ1-1; unclear D gene. CDR3 length: 15 amino acids. Germline V lookup: CDR1 SGDLS, CDR2 YYNGEE. V was pared by 4 bases and J by 1 base, with 14 bases between. The CDR3: CASSLRPVSNTEAFF. Here the CDR3 DNA reads TGTGCCAGCAGCCTCAGACCGGTTTCGAACACTGAAGCTTTCTTT.

Only a few counts were recorded for this clone. The chain carries TRBV7-8 and TRBJ2-7; D unresolved. The germline V gene encodes CDR1 SGHVS and CDR2 FQNEAQ. There are 12 residues in the CDR3. Between the trimmed V and J ends, which lost 1 base and 5 bases, there was a span of 6 bases. CDR3 sequence (DNA): TGTGCCAGCAGCTTAGAAGGGCACGAGCAGTACTTC. Its protein product is CASSLEGHEQYF.

The rearrangement joins TRBV19 to TRBJ2-7, with D unclear. Germline V gene sequence: CDR1 LNHDA, CDR2 SQIVND (reference sequence). The CDR3 covers 15 residues. Trimming pared 3 bases from V and 0 bases from J, leaving 12 bases between. The CDR3 here is CASSISAVSSYEQYF. The CDR3, as DNA: TGTGCCAGTAGTATCTCGGCCGTTAGCTCCTACGAGCAGTACTTC. The full variable domain, completed using reference TRBV19 and TRBJ2-7, is DGGITQSPKYLFRKEGQNVTLSCEQNLNHDAMYWYRQDPGQGLRLIYYSQIVNDFQKGDIAEGYSVSREKKESFPLTVTSAQKNPTAFYLCASSISAVSSYEQYFGPGTRLTVT.

The gene calls are TRBV9 and TRBJ1-1, with D uncertain. The CDR3 consists of 13 residues. Germline CDR1 reads SGDLS; CDR2 reads YYNGEE. V was clipped by 0 bases and J by 5 bases, with 8 bases between them. The CDR3 DNA follows: TGTGCCAGCAGCGTAGGCCTCGCAACTGAAGCTTTCTTT. It yields the protein CASSVGLATEAFF. Full variable domain (remainder filled in from reference TRBV9 and TRBJ1-1): DSGVTQTPKHLITATGQRVTLRCSPRSGDLSVYWYQQSLDQGLQFLIQYYNGEERAKGNILERFSAQQFPDLHSELNLSSLELGDSALYFCASSVGLATEAFFGQGTRLTVV.

The V and J genes are TRBV11-2 and TRBJ2-7; D possibly matches TRBD1 or TRBD2 (5 bases each). V gave up 5 bases and J gave up 6 bases, with 17 bases separating them. The V gene's germline CDR1 is SGHAT and CDR2 FQNNGV. The CDR3 extends over 14 amino acids. The CDR3 DNA reads as TGTGCCAGCAGCCTGCCGGGACCACCTGGCGAGCAGTACTTC. This sequence encodes CASSLPGPPGEQYF.

This rearrangement joins TRBV11-2 to TRBJ1-1; the D is unclear. The CDR3 is 13 amino acids. The germline V and J ends were trimmed by 4 bases and 2 bases, with 8 bases remaining between them. The germline V gene encodes CDR1 SGHAT and CDR2 FQNNGV. DNA of the CDR3: TGTGCCAGCAGCTCCTCAGGAAACACTGAAGCTTTCTTT. The encoded protein is CASSSSGNTEAFF.

This clone was observed a few times. The rearrangement joins TRBV11-2 to TRBJ2-2, with D uncertain. The V end lost 5 bases, the J end lost 9 bases, and 10 bases lay between the germline ends. CDR1 is SGHAT, CDR2 FQNNGV, per germline. CDR3 size: 12 residues. Here the CDR3 DNA reads TGTGCCAGCAGCCAGCTACACCGGGAGCTGTTTTTT. Translation gives CASSQLHRELFF.

This clone has a single count. V gene TRBV30 combines with J gene TRBJ2-7, with D perhaps TRBD1 (6 bases). V shed 2 bases and J shed 2 bases, with 10 bases lying between them. Germline lookup yields CDR1 GTSNPN and CDR2 SVGIG (reference sequence). This CDR3 comprises 13 residues. The CDR3 sequence: CAWSQGHPYEQYF. The CDR3 DNA reads TGTGCCTGGAGTCAGGGACACCCCTACGAGCAGTACTTC.

The chain is built from TRBV7-3 and TRBJ1-1; the D gene is possibly TRBD1 (6 bases). CDR1 is SGHTA, CDR2 FQGTGA, per germline. The CDR3 covers 14 residues. The V end lost 5 bases, the J end lost 3 bases, and 13 bases lay between the germline ends. This CDR3 reads CASSVGGMDTEAFF. The DNA for the CDR3 is TGTGCCAGCAGCGTTGGGGGCATGGACACTGAAGCTTTCTTT. Filled out from reference TRBV7-3 and TRBJ1-1, the complete variable domain reads GAGVSQTPSNKVTEKGKYVELRCDPISGHTALYWYRQSLGQGPEFLIYFQGTGAADDSGLPNDRFFAVRPEGSVSTLKIQRTERGDSAVYLCASSVGGMDTEAFFGQGTRLTVV.

J is TRBJ2-1 and V is TRBV10-3; tentatively, D is TRBD2 (5 bases). The germline gives CDR1 ENHRY, CDR2 SYGVKD. The CDR3 length is 13 residues. V was pared by 5 bases and J by 0 bases, with 5 bases between. Here the CDR3 reads CAISRGSYNEQFF. In DNA, the CDR3 is TGTGCCATCAGTCGGGGCTCCTACAATGAGCAGTTCTTC.

The genes are TRBV23-1 and TRBJ2-7; 9 bases are shared with TRBD1. TRBV23-1 is an ORF; its function is uncertain. The CDR3 contains 15 residues. V lost 2 bases to trimming and J lost 2 bases; unmatched junction nucleotides: 4. The CDR3 is CASSQTGTGTYEQYF. The CDR3 DNA follows: TGCGCCAGCAGTCAAACCGGGACAGGGACCTACGAGCAGTACTTC.

This chain joins TRBV4-1 and TRBJ2-7; D possibly matches TRBD1 or TRBD2 (5 bases each). The ends were cut back, 4 bases at V and 6 bases at J, with 16 bases in the middle. The CDR3 contains 14 residues. CDR1 MGHRA and CDR2 YSYEKL come from the germline V gene. The CDR3 DNA follows: TGCGCCAGCAGCCTAGACCCTAGTGGGGGCGAGCAGTACTTC. Its translation: CASSLDPSGGEQYF.

J is TRBJ2-2 and V is TRBV7-6, with TRBD1 as a possible D gene (5 bases). Germline values: CDR1 SGHVS, CDR2 FNYEAQ. Trimming removed 5 bases from V and 4 bases from J, with 11 bases in between. The CDR3 sequence is 14 residues long. The chain's CDR3 is CASSPSTGTGELFF. CDR3 bases: TGTGCCAGCAGCCCGTCCACAGGCACCGGGGAGCTGTTTTTT.

This chain joins TRBV4-3 and TRBJ2-1; no definite D call. The CDR3 runs 15 residues. Per germline, CDR1 LGHNA and CDR2 YSLEER. Between the trimmed V and J ends, which lost 1 base and 8 bases, there was a span of 15 bases. The CDR3 DNA reads TGCGCCAGCAGCCAAGGCACCGGCGACCCCCATGAGCAGTTCTTC. Amino acid sequence: CASSQGTGDPHEQFF.

The chain recombines TRBV28 with TRBJ2-1; TRBD2 agrees at 8 bases. The V gene's germline CDR1 is MDHEN and CDR2 SYDVKM. J lost 5 bases, V lost 4 bases, and 7 bases had no gene match. CDR3 size: 15 residues. CDR3 nucleotide sequence: TGTGCCAGCAGTTACTTAGCGGGAAGTAACAATGAGCAGTTCTTC. Translated, it gives CASSYLAGSNNEQFF.

This rearrangement joins TRBV5-4 to TRBJ1-4, with 7 bases matching TRBD1. The CDR3 has 15 residues. The ends lost 3 bases at V and 7 bases at J; junction bases unmatched: 9. In germline, CDR1 is SGHNT, CDR2 YYREEE (reference sequence). The DNA for the CDR3 is TGTGCCAGCAGCTCCGATGAGACAGGGCGTGAAAAACTGTTTTTT. Translation: CASSSDETGREKLFF.

This chain joins TRBV20-1 and TRBJ2-7, with D uncertain. CDR3 length equals 11 residues. The germline V gene has CDR1 DFQATT and CDR2 SNEGSKA (reference sequence). V was trimmed by 2 bases and J by 3 bases, leaving 5 bases between them. The CDR3 nucleotides read TGCAGTGCTAGAAACCTCTACGAGCAGTACTTC. It specifies CSARNLYEQYF.

The V gene is TRBV5-8, the J gene TRBJ2-7; 10 bases line up with TRBD2. CDR1 and CDR2 from the germline V gene are SGHTS and YDEGEE. Losses at the gene ends were 4 bases for V and 2 bases for J; bases not matched to a gene: 6. This CDR3 spans 15 amino acids. As DNA, the CDR3 is TGTGCCAGCAGCCGGGGACTAGCGTTAACCTACGAGCAGTACTTC. Amino acid sequence: CASSRGLALTYEQYF. The full variable domain, with the rest looked up from reference TRBV5-8 and TRBJ2-7, is EAGVTQSPTHLIKTRGQQATLRCSPISGHTSVYWYQQALGLGLQFLLWYDEGEERNRGNFPPRFSGRQFPNYSSELNVNALELEDSALYLCASSRGLALTYEQYFGPGTRLTVT.

The chain recombines TRBV5-1 with TRBJ1-4; unclear D gene. V was pared by 5 bases and J by 0 bases, with 11 bases between. Germline CDR1 reads SGHRS; CDR2 reads YFSETQ. This CDR3 has 15 residues. This CDR3 reads CASREDGATNEKLFF. CDR3 nucleotides: TGCGCCAGCAGGGAGGACGGTGCAACTAATGAAAAACTGTTTTTT.

This rearrangement joins TRBV12-5 to TRBJ2-1; 8 nucleotides match TRBD2. V shed 3 bases, J shed 2 bases, and the junction held 9 bases outside the gene matches. The CDR3 contains 17 residues. Germline CDR1 reads LGHNT; CDR2 reads FRNRAP. The CDR3 bases are TGTGCTAGTGGTTTTCGGGCTAGCGGGCTCACCTACAATGAGCAGTTCTTC. Residues: CASGFRASGLTYNEQFF.

The V and J genes are TRBV6-1 and TRBJ2-3, with no clear D. Trimming cost V 6 bases and J 6 bases, with 7 bases left between them. CDR1 is MNHNS, CDR2 SASEGT, per germline. The CDR3 extends over 11 amino acids. The CDR3, as DNA: TGTGCCAGCAGGGAGTATGATACGCAGTATTTT. It yields the protein CASREYDTQYF.

This chain joins TRBV28 and TRBJ2-3; D is perhaps TRBD1 (6 bases). In germline, CDR1 is MDHEN, CDR2 SYDVKM. The V and J ends lost 5 bases and 3 bases respectively, with 15 bases between them. The length of the CDR3 is 15 residues. CDR3 nucleotides: TGTGCCAGCAGTGTGTCCACAGGGTGGACAGATACGCAGTATTTT. Translated: CASSVSTGWTDTQYF.